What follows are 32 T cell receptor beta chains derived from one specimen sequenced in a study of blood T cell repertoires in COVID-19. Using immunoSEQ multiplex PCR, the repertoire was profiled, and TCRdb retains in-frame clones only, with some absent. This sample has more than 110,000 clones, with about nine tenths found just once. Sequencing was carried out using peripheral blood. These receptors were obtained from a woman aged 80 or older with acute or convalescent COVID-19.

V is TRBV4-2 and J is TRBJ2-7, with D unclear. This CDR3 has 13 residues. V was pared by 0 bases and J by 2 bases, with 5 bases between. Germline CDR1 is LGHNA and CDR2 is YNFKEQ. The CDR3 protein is CASSQELPYEQYF. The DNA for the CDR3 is TGTGCCAGCAGCCAAGAACTACCCTACGAGCAGTACTTC.

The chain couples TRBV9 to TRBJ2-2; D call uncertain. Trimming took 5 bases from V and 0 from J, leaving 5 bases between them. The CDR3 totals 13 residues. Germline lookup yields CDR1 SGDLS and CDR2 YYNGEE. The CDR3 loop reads CASRETNTGELFF. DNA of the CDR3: TGTGCCAGCAGAGAGACGAACACCGGGGAGCTGTTTTTT.

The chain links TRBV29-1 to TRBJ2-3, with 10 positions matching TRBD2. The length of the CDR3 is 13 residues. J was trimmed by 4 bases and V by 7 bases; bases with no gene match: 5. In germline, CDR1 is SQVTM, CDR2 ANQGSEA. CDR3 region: CSAGLAGADTQYF. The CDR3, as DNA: TGCAGCGCCGGGCTAGCGGGGGCAGATACGCAGTATTTT.

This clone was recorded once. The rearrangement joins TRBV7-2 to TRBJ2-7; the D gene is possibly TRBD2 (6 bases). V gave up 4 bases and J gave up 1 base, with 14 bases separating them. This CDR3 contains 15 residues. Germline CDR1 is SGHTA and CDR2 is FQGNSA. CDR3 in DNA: TGTGCCAGCAGCTCGCGGAGGGACGGATCCTACGAGCAGTACTTC. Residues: CASSSRRDGSYEQYF. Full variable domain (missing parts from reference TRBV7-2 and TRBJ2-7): GAGVSQSPSNKVTEKGKDVELRCDPISGHTALYWYRQSLGQGLEFLIYFQGNSAPDKSGLPSDRFSAERTGGSVSTLTIQRTQQEDSAVYLCASSSRRDGSYEQYFGPGTRLTVT.

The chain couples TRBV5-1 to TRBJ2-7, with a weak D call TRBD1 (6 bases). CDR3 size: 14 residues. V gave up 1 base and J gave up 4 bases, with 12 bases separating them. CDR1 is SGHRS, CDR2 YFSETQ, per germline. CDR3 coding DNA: TGCGCCAGCAGCTTGTCCGGCAGGGGATACGAGCAGTACTTC. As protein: CASSLSGRGYEQYF.

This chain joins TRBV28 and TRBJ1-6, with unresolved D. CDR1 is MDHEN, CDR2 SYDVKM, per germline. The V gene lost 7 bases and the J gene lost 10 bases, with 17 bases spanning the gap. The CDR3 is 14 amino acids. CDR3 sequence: CASTEILRYSPLHF. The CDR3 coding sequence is TGTGCCAGCACTGAAATTCTCAGGTACTCACCCCTCCACTTT.

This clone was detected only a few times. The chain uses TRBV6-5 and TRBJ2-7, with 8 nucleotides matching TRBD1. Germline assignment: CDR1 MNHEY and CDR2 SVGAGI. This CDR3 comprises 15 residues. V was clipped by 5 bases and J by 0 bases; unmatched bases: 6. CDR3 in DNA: TGTGCCAGCAGTCGAGAAGGGACAGGCTCCTACGAGCAGTACTTC. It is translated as CASSREGTGSYEQYF.

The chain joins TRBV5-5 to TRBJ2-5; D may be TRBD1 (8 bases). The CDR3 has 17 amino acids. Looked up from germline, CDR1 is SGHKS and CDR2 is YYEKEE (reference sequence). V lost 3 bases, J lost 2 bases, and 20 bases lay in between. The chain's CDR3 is CASSSTGAPGGQETQYF. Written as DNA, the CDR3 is TGTGCCAGCAGCTCGACAGGGGCGCCGGGGGGACAAGAGACCCAGTACTTC.

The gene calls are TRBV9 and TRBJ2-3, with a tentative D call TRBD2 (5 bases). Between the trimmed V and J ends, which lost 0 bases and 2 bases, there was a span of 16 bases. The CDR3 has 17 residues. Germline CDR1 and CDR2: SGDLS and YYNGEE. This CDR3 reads CASSVGSSRSYTDTQYF. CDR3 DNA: TGTGCCAGCAGCGTAGGGTCTAGCCGATCCTACACAGATACGCAGTATTTT.

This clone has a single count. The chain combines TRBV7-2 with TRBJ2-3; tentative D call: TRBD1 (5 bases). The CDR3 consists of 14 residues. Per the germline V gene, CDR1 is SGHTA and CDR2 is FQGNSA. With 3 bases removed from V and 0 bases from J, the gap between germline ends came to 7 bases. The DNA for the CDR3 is TGTGCCAGCAGCTTGGACACAAGCACAGATACGCAGTATTTT. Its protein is CASSLDTSTDTQYF. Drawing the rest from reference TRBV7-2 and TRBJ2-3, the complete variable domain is GAGVSQSPSNKVTEKGKDVELRCDPISGHTALYWYRQSLGQGLEFLIYFQGNSAPDKSGLPSDRFSAERTGGSVSTLTIQRTQQEDSAVYLCASSLDTSTDTQYFGPGTRLTVL.

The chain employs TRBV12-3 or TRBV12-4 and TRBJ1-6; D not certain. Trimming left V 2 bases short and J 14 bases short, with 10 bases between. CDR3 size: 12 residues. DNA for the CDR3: TGTGCCAGCAGTTTACAGGCTTGGGCCCTCCACTTT. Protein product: CASSLQAWALHF.

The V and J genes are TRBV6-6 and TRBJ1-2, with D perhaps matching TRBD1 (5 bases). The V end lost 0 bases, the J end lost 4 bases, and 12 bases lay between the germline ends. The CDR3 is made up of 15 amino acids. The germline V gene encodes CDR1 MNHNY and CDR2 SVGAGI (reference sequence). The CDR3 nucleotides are TGTGCCAGCAGTTACTCGAGGGGAGGGAGCTATGGCTACACCTTC. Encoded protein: CASSYSRGGSYGYTF.

In nucleotides, the CDR3 is TGCAGCGTTGCGCAGGGACAAGAGACCCAGTACTTC. It yields the protein CSVAQGQETQYF. V and J are TRBV29-1 and TRBJ2-5, with D perhaps TRBD1 (5 bases). CDR1 is SQVTM and CDR2 is ANQGSEA in the germline V gene. Between the trimmed V and J ends, which lost 4 bases and 2 bases, there was a span of 8 bases. The length of the CDR3 is 12 residues.

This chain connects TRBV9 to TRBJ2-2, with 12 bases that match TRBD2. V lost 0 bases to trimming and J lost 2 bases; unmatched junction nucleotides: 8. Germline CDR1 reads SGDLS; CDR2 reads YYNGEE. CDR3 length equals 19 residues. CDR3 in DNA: TGTGCCAGCAGCGTAGCAGCTAGCGGGGGGGCCTTTAACACCGGGGAGCTGTTTTTT. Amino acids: CASSVAASGGAFNTGELFF.

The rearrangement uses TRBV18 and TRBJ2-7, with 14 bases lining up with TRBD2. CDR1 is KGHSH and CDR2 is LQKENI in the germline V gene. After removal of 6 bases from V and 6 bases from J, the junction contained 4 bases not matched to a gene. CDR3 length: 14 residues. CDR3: CASSPGLAGAEQYF. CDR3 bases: TGTGCCAGCTCCCCGGGACTAGCGGGGGCCGAGCAGTACTTC.

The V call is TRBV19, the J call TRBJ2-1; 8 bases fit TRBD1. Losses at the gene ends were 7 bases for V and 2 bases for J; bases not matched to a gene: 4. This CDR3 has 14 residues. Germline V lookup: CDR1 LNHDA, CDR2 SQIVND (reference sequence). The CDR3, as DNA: TGTGCCAGTACCGACAGGGGAGCCTACAATGAGCAGTTCTTC. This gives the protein CASTDRGAYNEQFF.

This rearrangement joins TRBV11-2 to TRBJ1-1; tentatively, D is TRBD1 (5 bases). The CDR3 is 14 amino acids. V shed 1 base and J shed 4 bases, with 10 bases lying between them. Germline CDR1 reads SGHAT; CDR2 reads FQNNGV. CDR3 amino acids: CASSLGWGLTEAFF. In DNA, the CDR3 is TGTGCCAGCAGCTTAGGATGGGGCCTCACTGAAGCTTTCTTT.

The CDR3 bases are TGCGCCAGCAGCTTGGCAAGGGGTTTGAGCACTGAAGCTTTCTTT. Translation gives CASSLARGLSTEAFF. The genes are TRBV5-1 and TRBJ1-1; maybe TRBD1 (5 bases). The CDR3 contains 15 residues. Germline assignment: CDR1 SGHRS and CDR2 YFSETQ. V lost 0 bases, J lost 4 bases, and 13 bases lay in between.

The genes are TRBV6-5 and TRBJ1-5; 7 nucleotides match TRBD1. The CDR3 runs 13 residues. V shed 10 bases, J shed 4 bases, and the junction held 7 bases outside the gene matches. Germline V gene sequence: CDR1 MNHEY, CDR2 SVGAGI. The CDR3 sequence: CATATTGNQPQHF. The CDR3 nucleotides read TGTGCCACCGCTACGACAGGGAATCAGCCCCAGCATTTT.

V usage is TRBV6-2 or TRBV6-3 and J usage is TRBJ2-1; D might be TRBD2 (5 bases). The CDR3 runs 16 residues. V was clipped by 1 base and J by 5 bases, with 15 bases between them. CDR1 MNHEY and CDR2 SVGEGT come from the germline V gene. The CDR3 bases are TGTGCCAGCAGTTACTTTGCGGGTGGGTATAACAATGAGCAGTTCTTC. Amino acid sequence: CASSYFAGGYNNEQFF.

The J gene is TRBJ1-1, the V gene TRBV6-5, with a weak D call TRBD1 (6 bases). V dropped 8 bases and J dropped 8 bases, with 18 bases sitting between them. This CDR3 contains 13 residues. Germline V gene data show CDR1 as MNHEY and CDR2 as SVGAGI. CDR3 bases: TGTGCCAGCTCTGAGGGCCTTCAGGGGGAAGCTTTCTTT. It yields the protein CASSEGLQGEAFF.

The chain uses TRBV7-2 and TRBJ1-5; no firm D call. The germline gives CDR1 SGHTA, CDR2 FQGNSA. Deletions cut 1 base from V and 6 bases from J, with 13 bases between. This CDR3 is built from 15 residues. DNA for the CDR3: TGTGCCAGCAGCTTAGAAGGTCAGAGACTTCAGCCCCAGCATTTT. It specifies CASSLEGQRLQPQHF.

The CDR3 is CASSWRTGGNEKLFF. The CDR3 bases are TGCGCCAGCAGCTGGCGGACCGGGGGGAATGAAAAACTGTTTTTT. The V gene is TRBV5-1, the J gene TRBJ1-4; D possibly corresponds to TRBD1 (5 bases). Per germline, CDR1 SGHRS and CDR2 YFSETQ. Trimming took 3 bases from V and 5 from J, leaving 14 bases between them. The length of the CDR3 is 15 residues.

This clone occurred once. CDR3 sequence: CASSLVQGGTGANVLTF. CDR3 in DNA: TGTGCCAGCAGCTTAGTACAGGGGGGGACTGGGGCCAACGTCCTGACTTTC. The J gene is TRBJ2-6, the V gene TRBV7-6; D perhaps matches TRBD1 (8 bases). V lost 1 base and J 2 bases, leaving 12 bases between the germline ends. The CDR3 covers 17 residues. The germline V gene has CDR1 SGHVS and CDR2 FNYEAQ.

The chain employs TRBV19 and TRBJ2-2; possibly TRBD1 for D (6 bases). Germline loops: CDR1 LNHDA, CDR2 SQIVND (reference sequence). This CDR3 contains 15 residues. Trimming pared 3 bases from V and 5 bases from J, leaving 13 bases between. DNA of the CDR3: TGTGCCAGTAGTATGAGCCGGACAGCTACCGGGGAGCTGTTTTTT. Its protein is CASSMSRTATGELFF.

CDR3: CASSNQDREDEAFF. The CDR3 region has the DNA TGTGCCAGCAGCAACCAGGACAGGGAGGATGAAGCTTTCTTT. The chain joins TRBV5-5 to TRBJ1-1, with 8 positions matching TRBD1. The germline V gene has CDR1 SGHKS and CDR2 YYEKEE (reference sequence). V was clipped by 4 bases and J by 7 bases; unmatched bases: 9. The CDR3 loop spans 14 amino acids. Filled out from reference TRBV5-5 and TRBJ1-1, the complete variable domain reads DAGVTQSPTHLIKTRGQQVTLRCSPISGHKSVSWYQQVLGQGPQFIFQYYEKEERGRGNFPDRFSARQFPNYSSELNVNALLLGDSALYLCASSNQDREDEAFFGQGTRLTVV.

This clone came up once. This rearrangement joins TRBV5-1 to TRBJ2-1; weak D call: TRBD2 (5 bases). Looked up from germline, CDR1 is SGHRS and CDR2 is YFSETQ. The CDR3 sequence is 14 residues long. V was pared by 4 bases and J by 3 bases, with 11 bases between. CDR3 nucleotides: TGCGCCAGCAGCATTCGGGGAGACTACAATGAGCAGTTCTTC. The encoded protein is CASSIRGDYNEQFF.

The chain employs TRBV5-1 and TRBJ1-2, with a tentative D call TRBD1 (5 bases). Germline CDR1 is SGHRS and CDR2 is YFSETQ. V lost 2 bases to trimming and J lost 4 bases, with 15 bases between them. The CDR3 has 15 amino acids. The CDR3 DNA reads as TGCGCCAGCAGCTTACAAACAGGCACTGGCTATGGCTACACCTTC. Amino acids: CASSLQTGTGYGYTF.

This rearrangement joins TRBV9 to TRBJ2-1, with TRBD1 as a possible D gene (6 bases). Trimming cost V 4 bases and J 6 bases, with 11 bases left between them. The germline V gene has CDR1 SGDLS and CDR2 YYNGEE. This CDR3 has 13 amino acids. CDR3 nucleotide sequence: TGTGCCAGCAGCACAACAGGGTTCAATGAGCAGTTCTTC. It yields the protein CASSTTGFNEQFF.

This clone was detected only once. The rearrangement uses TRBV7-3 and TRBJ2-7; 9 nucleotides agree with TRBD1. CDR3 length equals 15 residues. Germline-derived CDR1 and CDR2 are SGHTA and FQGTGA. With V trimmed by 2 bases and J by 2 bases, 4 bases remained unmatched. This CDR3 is CASSLGGQGPYEQYF. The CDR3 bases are TGTGCCAGCAGCTTAGGGGGACAGGGCCCCTACGAGCAGTACTTC. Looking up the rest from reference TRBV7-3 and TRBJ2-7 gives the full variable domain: GAGVSQTPSNKVTEKGKYVELRCDPISGHTALYWYRQSLGQGPEFLIYFQGTGAADDSGLPNDRFFAVRPEGSVSTLKIQRTERGDSAVYLCASSLGGQGPYEQYFGPGTRLTVT.

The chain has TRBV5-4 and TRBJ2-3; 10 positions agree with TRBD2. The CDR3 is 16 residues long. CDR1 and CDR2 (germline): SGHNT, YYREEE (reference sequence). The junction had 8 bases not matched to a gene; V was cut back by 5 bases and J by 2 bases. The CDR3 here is CASSQQAGGATDTQYF. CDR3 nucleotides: TGTGCCAGCAGTCAACAAGCGGGGGGGGCCACAGATACGCAGTATTTT. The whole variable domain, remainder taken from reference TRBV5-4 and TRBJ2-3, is ETGVTQSPTHLIKTRGQQVTLRCSSQSGHNTVSWYQQALGQGPQFIFQYYREEENGRGNFPPRFSGLQFPNYSSELNVNALELDDSALYLCASSQQAGGATDTQYFGPGTRLTVL.

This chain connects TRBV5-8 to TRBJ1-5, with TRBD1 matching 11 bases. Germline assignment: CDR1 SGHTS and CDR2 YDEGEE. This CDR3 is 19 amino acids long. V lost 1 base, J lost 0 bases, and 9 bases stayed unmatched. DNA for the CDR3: TGTGCCAGCAGCTTGTCGGGACAGGGGGTTGCCTATAGCAATCAGCCCCAGCATTTT. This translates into CASSLSGQGVAYSNQPQHF.